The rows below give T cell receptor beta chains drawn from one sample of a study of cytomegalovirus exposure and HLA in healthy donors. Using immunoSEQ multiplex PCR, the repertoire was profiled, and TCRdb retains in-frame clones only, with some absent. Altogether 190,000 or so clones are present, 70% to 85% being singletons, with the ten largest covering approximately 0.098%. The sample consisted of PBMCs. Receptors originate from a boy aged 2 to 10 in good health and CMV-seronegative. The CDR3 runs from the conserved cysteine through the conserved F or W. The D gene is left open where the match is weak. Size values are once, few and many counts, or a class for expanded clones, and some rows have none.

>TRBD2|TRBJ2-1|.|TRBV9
CASSSPGTSGNEQFF
TGTGCCAGCAGCTCCCCCGGGACTAGCGGTAATGAGCAGTTCTTC
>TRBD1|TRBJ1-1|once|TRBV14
CAIPRTGSETKAFF
TGTGCCATCCCCCGGACAGGGTCAGAGACTAAAGCTTTCTTT
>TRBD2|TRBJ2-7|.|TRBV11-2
CASSLVPRGGSYEQYF
TGTGCCAGCAGCTTAGTGCCACGCGGGGGGTCCTACGAGCAGTACTTC
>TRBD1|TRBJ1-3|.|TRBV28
CASSFRSGQAKIGNTIYF
TGTGCCAGCAGTTTCCGATCGGGACAGGCGAAAATTGGAAACACCATATATTTT
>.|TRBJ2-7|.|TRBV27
CASTGAGTYEQYF
TGTGCCAGCACCGGGGCGGGGACCTACGAGCAGTACTTC
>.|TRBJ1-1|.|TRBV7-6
CASSLESGWGTEAFF
TGTGCCAGCAGCTTAGAGTCAGGGTGGGGCACTGAAGCTTTCTTT
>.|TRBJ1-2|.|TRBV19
CARKWDSTSVGYTF
.
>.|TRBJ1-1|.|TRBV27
CASSSHSDTEAFF
TGTGCCAGCAGTTCCCACTCGGACACTGAAGCTTTCTTT
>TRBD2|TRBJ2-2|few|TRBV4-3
CASSQDRTSGGVPGELFF
TGCGCCAGCAGCCAAGACCGGACTAGCGGGGGGGTTCCCGGGGAGCTGTTTTTT
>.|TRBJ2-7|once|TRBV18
CASSPIGAEADEQYF
TGTGCCAGCTCACCAATCGGCGCTGAGGCAGACGAGCAGTACTTC
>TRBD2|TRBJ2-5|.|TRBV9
CASSPSGFQETQYF
TGTGCCAGCAGCCCTAGCGGGTTCCAAGAGACCCAGTACTTC
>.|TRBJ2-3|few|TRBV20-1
CSIGGTDTQYF
TGCTCCATAGGGGGCACAGATACGCAGTATTTT
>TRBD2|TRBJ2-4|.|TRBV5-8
CASSLARSSGGDSAKNIQYF
TGTGCCAGCAGCTTGGCACGGTCGAGCGGGGGGGACTCAGCCAAAAACATTCAGTACTTC
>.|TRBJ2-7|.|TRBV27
CASSLFSGQIYEQYF
TGTGCCAGCAGTTTATTCTCCGGACAGATCTACGAGCAGTACTTC
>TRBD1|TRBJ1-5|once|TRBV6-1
CASSARTGDGSNQPQHF
TGTGCCAGCAGTGCCCGGACAGGGGATGGCAGCAATCAGCCCCAGCATTTT